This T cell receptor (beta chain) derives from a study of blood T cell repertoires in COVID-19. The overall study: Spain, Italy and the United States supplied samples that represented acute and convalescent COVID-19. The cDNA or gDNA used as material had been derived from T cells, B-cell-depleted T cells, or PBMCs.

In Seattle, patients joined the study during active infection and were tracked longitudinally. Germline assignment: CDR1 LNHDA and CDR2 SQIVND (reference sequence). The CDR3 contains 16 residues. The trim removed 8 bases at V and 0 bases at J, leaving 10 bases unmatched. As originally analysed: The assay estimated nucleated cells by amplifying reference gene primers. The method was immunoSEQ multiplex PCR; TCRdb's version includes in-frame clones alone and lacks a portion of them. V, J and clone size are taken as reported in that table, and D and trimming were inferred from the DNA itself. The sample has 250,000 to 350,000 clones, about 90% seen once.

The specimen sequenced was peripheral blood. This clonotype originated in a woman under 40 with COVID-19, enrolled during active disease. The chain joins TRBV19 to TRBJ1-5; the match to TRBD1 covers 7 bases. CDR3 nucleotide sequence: TGTGCCAGTCGTGGGACAGTCCCTACTAGCAATCAGCCCCAGCATTTT. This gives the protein CASRGTVPTSNQPQHF.